The sequence of this T cell receptor beta chain was determined in a study of T cell repertoires in cytomegalovirus infection. Study context: Newly reported HLA-C-restricted and thoroughly characterized HLA-B-restricted CMV epitopes were employed. Matching HLA type, along with CMV infection, was indicated by public TCR beta signatures.

This clonotype was counted a few times. Its antigen is unidentified. The study, taken as a whole, reports: The study identified carriers of CMV plus the relevant HLA from cumulative public TCR beta family frequency. Ex vivo, HLA-C-restricted CMV-specific TCR beta clonotypes prevailed over the rest of the response.

TCRdb reanalysed the reads using MiXCR and keeps one entry per CDR3 protein. The sample lists roughly 920,000 distinct CDR3 sequences, about a third seen once, with more than 12% in the top ten. Germline lookup yields CDR1 MNHEY and CDR2 SVGEGT. This CDR3 has 15 residues. Trimming took off 7 bases at V and 1 base at J, with 16 bases between the two ends. The sequence came from a human donor in good health (CMV status not recorded). Some clones in this sample may be carry-over from other donors' samples. The rearrangement links TRBV6-2 or TRBV6-3 to TRBJ1-1; TRBD1 might be the D (5 bases). The input for sequencing was cultured CD8+ T cells from PBMCs, taken from culture after CMV antigen stimulation. The CDR3 sequence: CASKVTGITNTEAFF. The CDR3 nucleotides read TGTGCCAGCAAAGTTACAGGCATTACGAACACTGAAGCTTTCTTT.